Sequencing of this T cell receptor beta chain was carried out in a study of Ad26.COV2.S vaccination and SARS-CoV-2 variants. Documented treatment: about 20 received Ad26.COV2.S at low or high dose, single or two shots; five or six received placebo; per-sample allocation not given. Day 63 after the first vaccine or placebo injection was the time point for sampling. The table came from immunoSEQ multiplex PCR; TCRdb's copy has only in-frame clones and leaves some out. The data hold 430,000 or so clones, with around 90% observed a single time. This CDR3 region has 15 residues. The V gene's germline CDR1 is MNHEY and CDR2 SVGAGI. Trimming pared 3 bases from V and 2 bases from J, leaving 11 bases between.

The chain joins TRBV6-5 to TRBJ2-1; D ambiguous. Sequenced material: peripheral blood, taken in a trial of Ad26.COV2.S vaccine versus placebo. The source is a person between 18 and 65 years old who received the Ad26.COV2.S COVID-19 vaccine or a placebo. The CDR3 sequence is CASSYTPGAYNEQFF. The DNA of the CDR3 is TGTGCCAGCAGTTATACCCCCGGTGCCTACAATGAGCAGTTCTTC.